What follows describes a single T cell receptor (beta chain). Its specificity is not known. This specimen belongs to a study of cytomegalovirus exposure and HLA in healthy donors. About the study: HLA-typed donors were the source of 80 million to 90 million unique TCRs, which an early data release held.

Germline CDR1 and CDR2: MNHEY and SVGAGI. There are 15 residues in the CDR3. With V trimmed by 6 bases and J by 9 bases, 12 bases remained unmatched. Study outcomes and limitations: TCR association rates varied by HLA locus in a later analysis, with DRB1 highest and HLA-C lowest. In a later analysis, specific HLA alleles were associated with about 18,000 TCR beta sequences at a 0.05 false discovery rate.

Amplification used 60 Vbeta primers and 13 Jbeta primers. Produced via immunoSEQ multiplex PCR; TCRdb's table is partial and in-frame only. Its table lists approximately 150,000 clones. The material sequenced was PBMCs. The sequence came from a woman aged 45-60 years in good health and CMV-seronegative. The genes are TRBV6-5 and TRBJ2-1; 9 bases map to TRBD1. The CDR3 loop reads CASSLRGQGSGEQFF. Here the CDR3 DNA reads TGTGCCAGCAGCCTTCGAGGACAGGGGAGTGGTGAGCAGTTCTTC.